Presented here are 28 T cell receptor beta chains from one specimen sequenced in a study of blood T cell repertoires in COVID-19 (dated by TCRdb to the early 2020s). Library preparation was by the immunoSEQ multiplex PCR assay. TCRdb re-hosts the immuneACCESS table, in-frame sequences only. Its copies lack some clones; in the studies checked, an unresolved V gene accounts for under half of them, and the cause for the rest is not known. For this sample there are fewer than 20,000 clones; over 85% appear just once. The top ten clones comprise roughly 4% of the sample. The material sequenced was peripheral blood. These receptors were obtained from a woman in her forties or fifties with active COVID-19.

J is TRBJ1-1 and V is TRBV5-1, with no clear D. The germline V and J ends were trimmed by 2 bases and 0 bases, with 8 bases remaining between them. CDR3 size: 14 residues. CDR1 and CDR2 (germline): SGHRS, YFSETQ. CDR3 sequence reads: CASSLAILNTEAFF. In nucleotides, the CDR3 is TGCGCCAGCAGCTTAGCCATTCTGAACACTGAAGCTTTCTTT. The full variable domain, in which reference TRBV5-1 and TRBJ1-1 provide the parts outside the CDR3, is KAGVTQTPRYLIKTRGQQVTLSCSPISGHRSVSWYQQTPGQGLQFLFEYFSETQRNKGNFPGRFSGRQFSNSRSEMNVSTLELGDSALYLCASSLAILNTEAFFGQGTRLTVV.

V is TRBV11-2 and J is TRBJ1-2; TRBD1 matches at 9 bases. The CDR3 is 14 amino acids. V shed 5 bases, J shed 6 bases, and the junction held 7 bases outside the gene matches. CDR1 is SGHAT, CDR2 FQNNGV, per germline. CDR3 amino acids: CASSIWDRDNGYTF. CDR3 in DNA: TGTGCCAGCAGCATCTGGGACAGGGATAATGGCTACACCTTC.

This rearrangement joins TRBV5-1 to TRBJ2-5; D unresolved. The CDR3 spans 13 residues. CDR1 is SGHRS and CDR2 is YFSETQ in the germline V gene. The ends were cut back, 4 bases at V and 3 bases at J, with 10 bases in the middle. Here the CDR3 DNA reads TGCGCCAGCAGCCCGAGGTTTGAAGAGACCCAGTACTTC. Its protein is CASSPRFEETQYF.

The chain is built from TRBV10-1 and TRBJ1-3; D is unresolved. Trimming took off 5 bases at V and 3 bases at J, with 8 bases between the two ends. This CDR3 is built from 13 residues. Germline-derived CDR1 and CDR2 are WNHNN and SYGVQD (reference sequence). In DNA, the CDR3 is TGCGCCAGCAGTCCTAGCTTTGGAAACACCATATATTTT. This encodes CASSPSFGNTIYF.

This chain uses TRBV30 with TRBJ2-5, with TRBD2 matching 8 bases. The V segment lost 0 bases and the J segment 2 bases; nucleotides outside the gene matches: 8. Germline CDR1 GTSNPN, CDR2 SVGIG (reference sequence). The CDR3 is 16 residues long. The CDR3 DNA is TGTGCCTGGAGTGTAGGCGGGAGGCGAATACAAGAGACCCAGTACTTC. Encoded protein: CAWSVGGRRIQETQYF.

The genes are TRBV28 and TRBJ2-5; D uncertain. Germline-derived CDR1 and CDR2 are MDHEN and SYDVKM. The CDR3 runs to 12 residues. Deletions cut 1 base from V and 2 bases from J, with 2 bases between. The CDR3 here is CASSLLQETQYF. For the CDR3, the DNA is TGTGCCAGCAGTTTATTACAAGAGACCCAGTACTTC.

J is TRBJ2-7 and V is TRBV18, with D perhaps matching TRBD1 (6 bases). V lost 8 bases and J lost 2, with 16 bases in between. Germline V gene lookup returns CDR1 KGHSH and CDR2 LQKENI. This CDR3 region has 14 residues. The CDR3 sequence is CASAKDRNTYEQYF. The CDR3 nucleotides read TGTGCCAGCGCGAAGGACAGAAATACCTACGAGCAGTACTTC. The whole variable domain, filled in from reference TRBV18 and TRBJ2-7, reads NAGVMQNPRHLVRRRGQEARLRCSPMKGHSHVYWYRQLPEEGLKFMVYLQKENIIDESGMPKERFSAEFPKEGPSILRIQQVVRGDSAAYFCASAKDRNTYEQYFGPGTRLTVT.

V and J are TRBV12-3 or TRBV12-4 and TRBJ1-5; D is ambiguous. Trimming took 6 bases from V and 5 from J, leaving 11 bases between them. The CDR3 is made up of 13 amino acids. In DNA, the CDR3 is TGTGCCAGCAGCCACAAGGGAGATCAGCCCCAGCATTTT. This gives the protein CASSHKGDQPQHF.

This clone was detected once. The V and J genes are TRBV4-1 and TRBJ2-5, with D perhaps matching TRBD1 (6 bases). Trimming pared 3 bases from V and 7 bases from J, leaving 18 bases between. The CDR3 runs 15 residues. CDR1 is MGHRA and CDR2 is YSYEKL in the germline V gene. CDR3 residues: CASSHFTGREGTQYF. The CDR3 DNA is TGCGCCAGCAGCCACTTCACAGGGCGCGAGGGGACCCAGTACTTC.

The V call is TRBV4-1, the J call TRBJ2-2, with 8 bases fitting TRBD1. The V segment lost 1 base and the J segment 3 bases; nucleotides outside the gene matches: 7. Germline lookup yields CDR1 MGHRA and CDR2 YSYEKL. The CDR3 sequence is 17 residues long. In DNA form, the CDR3 reads TGCGCCAGCAGCCAAGCTACGGGGACAGGAGACACCGGGGAGCTGTTTTTT. This gives the protein CASSQATGTGDTGELFF.

This chain links TRBV30 with TRBJ2-1, with no clear D. Germline V gives CDR1 GTSNPN, CDR2 SVGIG (reference sequence). The CDR3 runs 14 residues. V was pared by 2 bases and J by 3 bases, with 11 bases between. The CDR3 reads CAWSYISNYNEQFF. The CDR3 coding sequence is TGTGCCTGGAGTTACATCTCCAACTACAATGAGCAGTTCTTC. The full variable domain, with the rest looked up from reference TRBV30 and TRBJ2-1, is SQTIHQWPATLVQPVGSPLSLECTVEGTSNPNLYWYRQAAGRGLQLLFYSVGIGQISSEVPQNLSASRPQDRQFILSSKKLLLSDSGFYLCAWSYISNYNEQFFGPGTRLTVL.

This clone was counted once. The chain couples TRBV28 to TRBJ2-3; 8 bases fit TRBD2. CDR3 length: 15 residues. Germline lookup yields CDR1 MDHEN and CDR2 SYDVKM. With 4 bases clipped from V and 2 bases from J, the junction kept 5 bases outside the gene matches. The CDR3 DNA reads TGTGCCAGCAGTTCGAGCGGGAGCCTCACAGATACGCAGTATTTT. Protein product: CASSSSGSLTDTQYF.

This sequence joins TRBV3-1 (or the pseudogene TRBV3-2) and TRBJ1-3; D uncertain. V lost 0 bases to trimming and J lost 5 bases, with 5 bases between them. The CDR3 runs to 13 residues. Germline CDR1 is LGHDT and CDR2 is YNNKEL (reference sequence). For the CDR3, the DNA is TGTGCCAGCAGCCAAGAGGGCAGAAACACCATATATTTT. Its translation is CASSQEGRNTIYF.

The chain joins TRBV28 to TRBJ1-4; D call uncertain. The germline CDR1 and CDR2 sequences are MDHEN and SYDVKM. The length of the CDR3 is 17 residues. V shed 5 bases and J shed 0 bases, with 16 bases lying between them. The CDR3 DNA reads TGTGCCAGCAGTCAAGTCGGGGAGGGATCAACTAATGAAAAACTGTTTTTT. Residues: CASSQVGEGSTNEKLFF. The full variable domain, in which reference TRBV28 and TRBJ1-4 provide the parts outside the CDR3, is DVKVTQSSRYLVKRTGEKVFLECVQDMDHENMFWYRQDPGLGLRLIYFSYDVKMKEKGDIPEGYSVSREKKERFSLILESASTNQTSMYLCASSQVGEGSTNEKLFFGSGTQLSVL.

This chain uses TRBV7-3 with TRBJ1-1; the D is unclear. The ends were cut back, 2 bases at V and 4 bases at J, with 8 bases in the middle. Germline loops: CDR1 SGHTA, CDR2 FQGTGA. This CDR3 contains 13 residues. The CDR3 spells CASSLVLTTEAFF. The CDR3 coding sequence is TGTGCCAGCAGCTTAGTGCTAACCACTGAAGCTTTCTTT.

The chain couples TRBV11-3 to TRBJ2-1; TRBD2 aligns across 14 bases. Trimming removed 5 bases from V and 8 bases from J; junction bases left unmatched: 8. The CDR3 is made up of 16 amino acids. Germline assignment: CDR1 SGHNT and CDR2 YENEEA. CDR3 in DNA: TGTGCCAGCAGCAAAGGACTAGCGGGAGGTACGGATGAGCAGTTCTTC. Protein product: CASSKGLAGGTDEQFF.

The rearrangement joins TRBV6-6 to TRBJ2-5, with D unclear. Trimming pared 8 bases from V and 5 bases from J, leaving 15 bases between. This CDR3 has 13 amino acids. Germline CDR1 and CDR2: MNHNY and SVGAGI (reference sequence). For the CDR3, the DNA is TGTGCCAGCCAGGCGTCTTTGATGGAGACCCAGTACTTC. Its protein product is CASQASLMETQYF.

CDR3 coding DNA: TGTGCCAGCAGTTATTACAATGAGCAGTTCTTC. This codes for CASSYYNEQFF. This chain connects TRBV7-2 to TRBJ2-1; D is uncertain. The CDR3 loop spans 11 amino acids. Germline CDR1 is SGHTA and CDR2 is FQGNSA. V was trimmed by 6 bases and J by 4 bases, leaving 4 bases between them.

The chain combines TRBV7-9 with TRBJ1-3, with 9 bases aligning to TRBD1. The CDR3 extends over 15 amino acids. From germline, CDR1 is SEHNR and CDR2 FQNEAQ (reference sequence). The J segment lost 4 bases and the V segment lost 5 bases, leaving 6 bases of the junction unmatched. CDR3 DNA sequence: TGTGCCAGCAGCCCCGGGACAGGGCCGGGAAACACCATATATTTT. Translated: CASSPGTGPGNTIYF.

The chain combines TRBV2 with TRBJ2-1; perhaps TRBD2 as D (6 bases). Trimming took 6 bases from V and 0 from J, leaving 12 bases between them. The germline gives CDR1 SNHLY, CDR2 FYNNEI. CDR3 length: 15 residues. The CDR3 nucleotides read TGTGCCAGCAGATCGGGAGACCACTCCTACAATGAGCAGTTCTTC. Protein product: CASRSGDHSYNEQFF.

The chain employs TRBV18 and TRBJ2-2; 7 nucleotides match TRBD2. CDR1 and CDR2 (germline): KGHSH, LQKENI. This CDR3 spans 16 amino acids. After removal of 5 bases from V and 1 base from J, the junction contained 7 bases not matched to a gene. The CDR3 here is CASSLRASGNTGELFF. Here the CDR3 DNA reads TGTGCCAGCTCATTACGGGCTAGCGGGAACACCGGGGAGCTGTTTTTT.

The genes are TRBV4-1 and TRBJ2-5; TRBD2 matches at 8 bases. V shed 0 bases, J shed 0 bases, and the junction held 6 bases outside the gene matches. Germline CDR1 MGHRA, CDR2 YSYEKL. The CDR3 runs to 17 residues. CDR3 residues: CASSQDEPSGYQETQYF. In nucleotides, the CDR3 is TGCGCCAGCAGCCAAGATGAGCCTAGCGGGTACCAAGAGACCCAGTACTTC.

The chain couples TRBV7-9 to TRBJ1-4; possible D gene TRBD1, 5 bases. In germline, CDR1 is SEHNR, CDR2 FQNEAQ (reference sequence). The length of the CDR3 is 15 residues. Trimming cost V 5 bases and J 4 bases, with 14 bases left between them. CDR3 DNA sequence: TGTGCCAGCAGCACTCCGACAGCCATTAATGAAAAACTGTTTTTT. Protein sequence: CASSTPTAINEKLFF. Full variable domain (rest looked up from reference TRBV7-9 and TRBJ1-4): DTGVSQNPRHKITKRGQNVTFRCDPISEHNRLYWYRQTLGQGPEFLTYFQNEAQLEKSRLLSDRFSAERPKGSFSTLEIQRTEQGDSAMYLCASSTPTAINEKLFFGSGTQLSVL.

The chain couples TRBV29-1 to TRBJ2-5, with TRBD2 as a possible D gene (6 bases). The CDR3 consists of 14 residues. V was clipped by 4 bases and J by 7 bases, with 19 bases between them. Germline V gene sequence: CDR1 SQVTM, CDR2 ANQGSEA. CDR3 sequence (DNA): TGCAGCGTTGGGCGGGACGGAGGGTCTGCGACCCAGTACTTC. Amino acids: CSVGRDGGSATQYF.

The genes are TRBV2 and TRBJ2-3, with D unclear. V lost 7 bases, J lost 2 bases, and 19 bases lay in between. This CDR3 contains 16 residues. Germline lookup yields CDR1 SNHLY and CDR2 FYNNEI. The CDR3 protein is CASKSYSLRPTDTQYF. CDR3 in DNA: TGTGCCAGCAAATCGTACTCGCTGAGGCCCACAGATACGCAGTATTTT.

The genes are TRBV7-9 and TRBJ2-1; D may be TRBD2 (6 bases). CDR1 is SEHNR, CDR2 FQNEAQ, per germline (reference sequence). V lost 3 bases and J 6 bases, leaving 9 bases between the germline ends. CDR3 length: 13 amino acids. The CDR3 DNA reads TGTGCCAGCAGCTTTATCGGGAGCAATGAGCAGTTCTTC. It is translated as CASSFIGSNEQFF.

This chain uses TRBV7-3 with TRBJ2-5, with a possible D match to TRBD1 (5 bases). Per germline, CDR1 SGHTA and CDR2 FQGTGA. CDR3 size: 12 residues. Deletions cut 7 bases from V and 4 bases from J, with 10 bases between. The CDR3 sequence is CASKRTRETQYF. The CDR3 DNA follows: TGTGCCAGCAAACGGACAAGAGAGACCCAGTACTTC.

V is TRBV10-3 and J is TRBJ2-7; TRBD1 matches at 9 bases. The CDR3 is 16 amino acids. The V segment lost 3 bases and the J segment 5 bases; nucleotides outside the gene matches: 11. Germline assignment: CDR1 ENHRY and CDR2 SYGVKD. The CDR3 DNA reads TGTGCCATCAGTGACCGGGACAGGGCTTCCAAGGACGAGCAGTACTTC. It codes for CAISDRDRASKDEQYF.